This T cell receptor beta chain was sequenced in a study of OX40 agonist ivuxolimab in advanced cancers. Study-wide points: The investigators did not determine what antigen specificity the expanded peripheral T cells had. Among T cells, CD8+ cells averaged more expanded clones than CD4+ cells.

With baseline, cycle 4 day 1, and cycle 7 day 1 as timepoints, blood was sampled. Germline trimming cut 7 bases from V and 3 bases from J; bases unmatched to any gene: 7. Germline V gives CDR1 SGHTA, CDR2 FQGNSA. The CDR3 loop spans 16 amino acids. Assay: immunoSEQ multiplex PCR; the TCRdb copy retains only in-frame clones and omits some. The table includes tens of thousands of clones, 75% to 90% detected once. This clone was detected only once. Its antigen remains unknown. Sequenced here: CD4+ or CD8+ T cells sorted from blood, sampled in a trial of the OX40 agonist ivuxolimab. This clonotype originated in an adult with an advanced solid tumor such as melanoma, head and neck, liver or kidney cancer. The chain combines TRBV7-2 with TRBJ2-5; 14 positions match TRBD2. The CDR3 sequence is CASTSGLAGAEETQYF. The CDR3 DNA is TGTGCCAGCACCTCGGGACTAGCGGGGGCAGAAGAGACCCAGTACTTC.